A single sample is the source of the 7 T cell receptor beta chains below, sequenced in a study of Ad26.COV2.S vaccination and SARS-CoV-2 variants. Regarding treatment: some 20 received Ad26.COV2.S at low or high dose, single or two shots; about five received placebo; per-sample allocation not given. Each sample was drawn 63 days after the first injection (of vaccine or placebo). Method: immunoSEQ multiplex PCR; TCRdb's copy keeps in-frame clones and lacks some. This sample has more than 400,000 clones, with about 90% found just once. The sequences come from peripheral blood, collected in a trial of Ad26.COV2.S vaccine versus placebo. The receptors come from a person aged 18-60 years who received the Ad26.COV2.S COVID-19 vaccine or a placebo.

This sequence joins TRBV4-3 and TRBJ2-4; perhaps TRBD1 as D (5 bases). V was shortened by 0 bases and J by 6 bases, with 9 bases between the two germline ends. Per germline, CDR1 LGHNA and CDR2 YSLEER. This CDR3 contains 14 residues. CDR3 DNA: TGCGCCAGCAGCCAAGATGAGACAGCAAACATTCAGTACTTC. Amino acid sequence: CASSQDETANIQYF.

The J gene is TRBJ1-6, the V gene TRBV4-1, with D perhaps matching TRBD1 (5 bases). CDR3 length: 19 residues. CDR1 is MGHRA, CDR2 YSYEKL, per germline. V was pared by 2 bases and J by 0 bases, with 17 bases between. The CDR3 coding sequence is TGCGCCAGCAGCCAATACGACAGCCATACGAGCTCCTATAATTCACCCCTCCACTTT. It encodes CASSQYDSHTSSYNSPLHF.

V gene TRBV5-4 combines with J gene TRBJ2-5, with 7 bases that match TRBD2. This CDR3 contains 15 residues. The J segment lost 1 base and the V segment lost 0 bases, leaving 3 bases of the junction unmatched. Germline V gene data show CDR1 as SGHNT and CDR2 as YYREEE (reference sequence). The chain's CDR3 is CASSLEAGIQETQYF. The CDR3, as DNA: TGTGCCAGCAGCTTGGAAGCGGGGATCCAAGAGACCCAGTACTTC.

J is TRBJ2-1 and V is TRBV7-2, with no clear D. This CDR3 contains 17 residues. Germline values: CDR1 SGHTA, CDR2 FQGNSA. V lost 1 base, J lost 0 bases, and 13 bases lay in between. CDR3 in DNA: TGTGCCAGCAGCTTAGGGGGAACATGGGGCTCCTACAATGAGCAGTTCTTC. Its protein is CASSLGGTWGSYNEQFF. The full variable domain, completed using reference TRBV7-2 and TRBJ2-1, is GAGVSQSPSNKVTEKGKDVELRCDPISGHTALYWYRQSLGQGLEFLIYFQGNSAPDKSGLPSDRFSAERTGGSVSTLTIQRTQQEDSAVYLCASSLGGTWGSYNEQFFGPGTRLTVL.

This chain uses TRBV3-1 (or the pseudogene TRBV3-2) with TRBJ2-5, with D perhaps TRBD1 or TRBD2 (6 bases each). The V gene's germline CDR1 is LGHDT and CDR2 YNNKEL (reference sequence). V lost 3 bases, J lost 1 base, and 12 bases lay in between. The CDR3 sequence is 15 residues long. CDR3 amino acids: CASSHPWGAQETQYF. CDR3 coding DNA: TGTGCCAGCAGCCACCCTTGGGGGGCCCAAGAGACCCAGTACTTC.

V is TRBV10-3 and J is TRBJ2-5; 7 bases match TRBD1. V gave up 6 bases and J gave up 5 bases; unmatched junction bases: 21. Germline assignment: CDR1 ENHRY and CDR2 SYGVKD. This CDR3 is built from 18 residues. Written as DNA, the CDR3 is TGTGCCATCAGCAAAACCCCCCCCGGACAGGCGGGTTGGGAGACCCAGTACTTC. Encoded protein: CAISKTPPGQAGWETQYF.

This chain joins TRBV5-6 and TRBJ1-5, with D perhaps TRBD1 (6 bases). Trimming stripped 0 bases from V and 6 bases from J, with 13 bases between. The CDR3 length is 15 residues. In germline, CDR1 is SGHDT, CDR2 YYEEEE. The CDR3 DNA follows: TGTGCCAGCAGCTTGGCAGGCAGGGGTGGTCAGCCCCAGCATTTT. Translation: CASSLAGRGGQPQHF.